The present entry profiles one TCR beta chain with its context. This sample stems from a study of blood T cell repertoires in COVID-19. Study summary: The cDNA or gDNA used as material had been derived from T cells, B-cell-depleted T cells, or PBMCs.

Data came from immunoSEQ multiplex PCR; TCRdb stores just in-frame clones and leaves some out. Of 120,000 or so clones listed, less than 85% are singletons. The sequence was obtained from a man over 45 with acute or convalescent COVID-19. Sequences were obtained from peripheral blood.

CDR3 loop: CASSSGQGGSPLHF. As DNA, the CDR3 is TGTGCCAGCAGTTCAGGTCAGGGGGGTTCACCCCTCCACTTT. The V and J genes are TRBV28 and TRBJ1-6, with 7 bases lining up with TRBD1. Trimming cost V 4 bases and J 9 bases; bases outside gene matches: 6. The CDR3 runs 14 residues. Germline V gene data show CDR1 as MDHEN and CDR2 as SYDVKM.